Below, 21 T cell receptor beta chains from the same sample are listed, as sequenced in a study of control samples from healthy donors and cancer patients. Using immunoSEQ multiplex PCR, the repertoire was profiled, and TCRdb retains in-frame clones only, with some absent. Here the sample spans around 100,000 clones, roughly nine tenths being singletons. The sample was blood. Receptors originate from a woman between 50 and 59 years old in good health.

The chain links TRBV9 to TRBJ2-3; D unresolved. Trimming took 2 bases from V and 5 from J, leaving 9 bases between them. The V gene's germline CDR1 is SGDLS and CDR2 YYNGEE. The CDR3 covers 13 residues. In DNA, the CDR3 is TGTGCCAGCAGCGTTAGTCCCGTAGATACGCAGTATTTT. This codes for CASSVSPVDTQYF.

In this sample, this clone turned up once. This chain uses TRBV7-9 with TRBJ2-2; D ambiguous. Germline lookup yields CDR1 SEHNR and CDR2 FQNEAQ (reference sequence). CDR3 length: 16 residues. The ends were cut back, 4 bases at V and 1 base at J, with 13 bases in the middle. CDR3 sequence (DNA): TGTGCCAGCAGCTCCGAGGCCTACGTGAACACCGGGGAGCTGTTTTTT. Its translation is CASSSEAYVNTGELFF. Together with reference TRBV7-9 and TRBJ2-2, the CDR3 gives the full variable domain: DTGVSQNPRHKITKRGQNVTFRCDPISEHNRLYWYRQTLGQGPEFLTYFQNEAQLEKSRLLSDRFSAERPKGSFSTLEIQRTEQGDSAMYLCASSSEAYVNTGELFFGEGSRLTVL.

This chain uses TRBV12-2 with TRBJ1-2. TRBV12-2 is a recognized pseudogene. This CDR3 is built from 14 residues. The CDR3 region has the DNA TGTGCAAGTCGCTTAGTGGGGTACTCGGATGGCTACACCTTC. It specifies CASRLVGYSDGYTF.

This clone was seen once. This chain uses TRBV9 with TRBJ2-3; 8 bases line up with TRBD1. CDR3 length equals 15 residues. The germline V gene encodes CDR1 SGDLS and CDR2 YYNGEE. Trimming at V came to 0 bases and at J to 1 base, leaving 1 base not matched to a gene. For the CDR3, the DNA is TGTGCCAGCAGCGTAGTGGGACAGGGCACAGATACGCAGTATTTT. Translation: CASSVVGQGTDTQYF.

The genes are TRBV5-8 and TRBJ1-1; no firm D call. From germline, CDR1 is SGHTS and CDR2 YDEGEE. The CDR3 is 11 amino acids. The V gene lost 1 base and the J gene lost 10 bases, with 8 bases spanning the gap. The CDR3 DNA reads TGTGCCAGCAGCTTGATCTGGGGAGCTTTCTTT. Its translation is CASSLIWGAFF.

The chain couples TRBV4-3 to TRBJ2-1; D might be TRBD1 (5 bases). V lost 3 bases and J lost 5, with 14 bases in between. CDR3 length equals 15 residues. CDR1 and CDR2 from the germline V gene are LGHNA and YSLEER. The CDR3 loop reads CASSHYLGRDNEQFF. The CDR3 DNA reads TGCGCCAGCAGCCACTACTTGGGGCGAGACAATGAGCAGTTCTTC.

The J gene is TRBJ1-5, the V gene TRBV7-2; D is ambiguous. V was pared by 3 bases and J by 4 bases, with 10 bases between. The length of the CDR3 is 14 residues. Germline V gene data show CDR1 as SGHTA and CDR2 as FQGNSA. As DNA, the CDR3 is TGTGCCAGCAGCTTGGTCCTTGGGAATCAGCCCCAGCATTTT. It is translated as CASSLVLGNQPQHF.

V is TRBV7-2 and J is TRBJ2-6; no clear D. The CDR3 is 15 residues long. Germline lookup yields CDR1 SGHTA and CDR2 FQGNSA. Trimming took off 3 bases at V and 2 bases at J, with 8 bases between the two ends. DNA of the CDR3: TGTGCCAGCAGCTTTTCAATTACTGGGGCCAACGTCCTGACTTTC. This translates into CASSFSITGANVLTF.

The V gene is TRBV6-1, the J gene TRBJ2-1, with D tentatively TRBD1 or TRBD2 (5 bases each). Germline CDR1 is MNHNS and CDR2 is SASEGT. The V end was cut by 1 base, the J end by 15 bases, with 16 bases between. This CDR3 has 13 residues. DNA of the CDR3: TGTGCCAGCAGTGAAGAGAGGGGAGTACTCGTGTTCTTC. This codes for CASSEERGVLVFF.

The chain has TRBV14 and TRBJ2-3, with 7 positions matching TRBD2. Germline CDR1 reads SGHDN; CDR2 reads FVKESK. The V segment lost 1 base and the J segment 0 bases; nucleotides outside the gene matches: 4. CDR3 length equals 16 residues. CDR3 nucleotide sequence: TGTGCCAGCAGCCAAGGGGGGAGGGCGAGCACAGATACGCAGTATTTT. Encoded protein: CASSQGGRASTDTQYF. The full variable domain, completed using reference TRBV14 and TRBJ2-3, is EAGVTQFPSHSVIEKGQTVTLRCDPISGHDNLYWYRRVMGKEIKFLLHFVKESKQDESGMPNNRFLAERTGGTYSTLKVQPAELEDSGVYFCASSQGGRASTDTQYFGPGTRLTVL.

This chain joins TRBV7-3 and TRBJ1-1, with D possibly being TRBD1 (5 bases). The V and J ends lost 5 bases and 0 bases respectively, with 13 bases between them. This CDR3 has 15 residues. From germline, CDR1 is SGHTA and CDR2 FQGTGA. CDR3 DNA: TGTGCCAGCAGCCCCTCGGGACTGCTGAACACTGAAGCTTTCTTT. Its protein is CASSPSGLLNTEAFF.

The chain is built from TRBV3-1 (or the pseudogene TRBV3-2) and TRBJ2-2, with unresolved D. Germline-derived CDR1 and CDR2 are LGHDT and YNNKEL (reference sequence). V dropped 0 bases and J dropped 1 base, with 6 bases sitting between them. This CDR3 has 15 residues. The CDR3 sequence: CASSQDPGNTGELFF. The CDR3, as DNA: TGTGCCAGCAGCCAAGATCCAGGGAACACCGGGGAGCTGTTTTTT.

This clone was detected only a few times. CDR3 sequence (DNA): TGTGCCAGCAGCCCGGAGGGGCGCGAGCAGTACGTC. As protein: CASSPEGREQYV. This sequence joins TRBV11-2 and TRBJ2-7; TRBD2 is a possible D gene (6 bases). The CDR3 has 12 residues. Trimming shortened V by 5 bases and J by 6 bases, and 11 bases separated the two germline ends. Per germline, CDR1 SGHAT and CDR2 FQNNGV.

This rearrangement joins TRBV24-1 to TRBJ1-2; TRBD1 agrees at 10 bases. Germline CDR1 is KGHDR and CDR2 is SFDVKD. This CDR3 spans 16 amino acids. Trimming took 3 bases from V and 0 from J; bases not matched to a gene: 3. CDR3 protein: CATSDPGQGANYGYTF. In nucleotides, the CDR3 is TGTGCCACCAGTGATCCTGGACAGGGGGCTAACTATGGCTACACCTTC.

The CDR3 DNA reads TGTGCCAGCAGTTACTTGGGACAGCCCTATGGCTACACCTTC. Amino acids: CASSYLGQPYGYTF. The chain uses TRBV6-2 or TRBV6-3 and TRBJ1-2; 7 nucleotides match TRBD1. CDR3 size: 14 residues. Germline lookup yields CDR1 MNHEY and CDR2 SVGEGT. V was pared by 1 base and J by 4 bases, with 3 bases of the junction left unmatched.

The rearrangement uses TRBV2 and TRBJ1-5, with 12 bases aligning to TRBD1. The ends lost 6 bases at V and 4 bases at J; junction bases unmatched: 10. The CDR3 is 17 amino acids. Per germline, CDR1 SNHLY and CDR2 FYNNEI. CDR3 sequence reads: CASRNRDRGQRNQPQHF. CDR3 in DNA: TGTGCCAGCAGAAACCGGGACAGGGGGCAGAGGAATCAGCCCCAGCATTTT. Looking up the rest from reference TRBV2 and TRBJ1-5 gives the full variable domain: EPEVTQTPSHQVTQMGQEVILRCVPISNHLYFYWYRQILGQKVEFLVSFYNNEISEKSEIFDDQFSVERPDGSNFTLKIRSTKLEDSAMYFCASRNRDRGQRNQPQHFGDGTRLSIL.

The CDR3 DNA is TGTGCCAGCAGCCAAAATCGGGGAAACATTCAGTACTTC. This gives the protein CASSQNRGNIQYF. J is TRBJ2-4 and V is TRBV3-1 (or the pseudogene TRBV3-2); tentative D call: TRBD2 (5 bases). The CDR3 consists of 13 residues. Germline V gene lookup returns CDR1 LGHDT and CDR2 YNNKEL (reference sequence). Trimming took off 2 bases at V and 6 bases at J, with 8 bases between the two ends.

The chain is built from TRBV19 and TRBJ1-2, with TRBD1 matching over 8 bases. The V gene's germline CDR1 is LNHDA and CDR2 SQIVND (reference sequence). The CDR3 loop spans 15 amino acids. V shed 3 bases and J 4 bases; nucleotides not matched to a gene: 7. DNA of the CDR3: TGTGCCAGTAGTATCCCGACAGGGGAATTCTATGGCTACACCTTC. It translates to CASSIPTGEFYGYTF.

The chain recombines TRBV19 with TRBJ1-2; D possibly corresponds to TRBD1 (5 bases). The V and J ends lost 7 bases and 6 bases respectively, with 12 bases between them. The V gene's germline CDR1 is LNHDA and CDR2 SQIVND (reference sequence). This CDR3 has 12 residues. CDR3 in amino acids: CASNLGTHGYTF. CDR3 sequence (DNA): TGTGCCAGTAATCTCGGGACGCATGGCTACACCTTC.

The chain joins TRBV12-3 or TRBV12-4 to TRBJ2-1; 7 nucleotides agree with TRBD1. This CDR3 has 13 residues. With V trimmed by 11 bases and J by 4 bases, 8 bases remained unmatched. CDR3 sequence (DNA): TGTGCCGCCGGGACAGAGGTTTACAATGAGCAGTTCTTC. Amino acid sequence: CAAGTEVYNEQFF.

This chain joins TRBV29-1 and TRBJ1-3; no reliable D call. The CDR3 has 12 amino acids. With 6 bases removed from V and 4 bases from J, the gap between germline ends came to 10 bases. Looked up from germline, CDR1 is SQVTM and CDR2 is ANQGSEA. In nucleotides, the CDR3 is TGCAGCGTGACCCAACTCGGAAACACCATATATTTT. It specifies CSVTQLGNTIYF.